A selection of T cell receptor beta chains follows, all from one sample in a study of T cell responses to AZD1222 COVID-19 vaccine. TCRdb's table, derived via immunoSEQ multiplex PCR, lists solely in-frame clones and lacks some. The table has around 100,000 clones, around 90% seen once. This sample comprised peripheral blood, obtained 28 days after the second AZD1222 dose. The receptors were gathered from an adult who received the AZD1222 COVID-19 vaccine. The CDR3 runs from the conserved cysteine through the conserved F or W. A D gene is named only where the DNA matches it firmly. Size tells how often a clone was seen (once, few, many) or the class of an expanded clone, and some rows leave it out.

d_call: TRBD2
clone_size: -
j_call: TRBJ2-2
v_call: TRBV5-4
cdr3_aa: CASSHTSGRAGELFF
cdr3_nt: TGTGCCAGCAGCCACACTAGCGGGAGGGCCGGGGAGCTGTTTTTT

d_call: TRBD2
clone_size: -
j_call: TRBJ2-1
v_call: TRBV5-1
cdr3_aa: CASSPKWGGAVRNEQFF
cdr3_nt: TGCGCCAGCAGCCCCAAGTGGGGAGGGGCGGTGAGGAATGAGCAGTTCTTC

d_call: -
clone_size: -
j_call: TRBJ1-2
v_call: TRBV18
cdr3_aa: CASSPLEDYGYTF
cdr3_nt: TGTGCCAGCTCACCCCTAGAAGACTATGGCTACACCTTC

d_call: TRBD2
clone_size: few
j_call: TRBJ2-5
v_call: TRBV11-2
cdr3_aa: CASRLAGGLETQYF
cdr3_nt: TGTGCCAGCAGATTAGCGGGAGGGCTAGAGACCCAGTACTTC

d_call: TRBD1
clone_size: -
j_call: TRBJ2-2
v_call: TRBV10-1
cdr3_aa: CASSGGTGPTGELFF
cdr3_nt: TGCGCCAGCAGCGGCGGGACAGGTCCTACCGGGGAGCTGTTTTTT

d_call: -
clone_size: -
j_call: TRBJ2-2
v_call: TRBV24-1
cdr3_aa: CATSERGKGTGELFF
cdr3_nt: TGTGCCACCAGTGAGCGGGGCAAGGGCACCGGGGAGCTGTTTTTT

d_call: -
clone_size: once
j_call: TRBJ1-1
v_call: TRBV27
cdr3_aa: CASSFMTGNTEAFF
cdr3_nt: TGTGCCAGCAGTTTTATGACAGGGAACACTGAAGCTTTCTTT

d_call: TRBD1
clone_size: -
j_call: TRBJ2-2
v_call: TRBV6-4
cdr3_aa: CASSQQGDTGELFF
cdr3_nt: TGTGCCAGCAGCCAACAGGGGGATACCGGGGAGCTGTTTTTT

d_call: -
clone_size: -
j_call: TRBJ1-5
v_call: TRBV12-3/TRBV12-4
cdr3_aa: CASSQSNQPQHF
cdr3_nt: TGTGCCAGCAGCCAATCAAATCAGCCCCAGCATTTT

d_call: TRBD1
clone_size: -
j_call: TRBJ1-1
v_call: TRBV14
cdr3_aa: CASSRQTGRSTEAFF
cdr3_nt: TGTGCCAGCAGCCGTCAGACAGGGCGGTCCACTGAAGCTTTCTTT

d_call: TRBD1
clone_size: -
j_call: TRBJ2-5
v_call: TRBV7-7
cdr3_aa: CASSLSATGGFIQETQYF
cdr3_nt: TGTGCCAGCAGCTTAAGTGCTACAGGGGGCTTTATCCAAGAGACCCAGTACTTC

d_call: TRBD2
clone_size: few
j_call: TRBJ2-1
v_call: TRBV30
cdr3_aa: CAWDGRGNEQFF
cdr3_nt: TGTGCCTGGGACGGGAGGGGCAATGAGCAGTTCTTC

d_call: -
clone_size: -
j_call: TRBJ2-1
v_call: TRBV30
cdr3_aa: CAWSSGRTSYNEQFF
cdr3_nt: TGTGCCTGGAGTTCAGGCAGGACGTCCTACAATGAGCAGTTCTTC

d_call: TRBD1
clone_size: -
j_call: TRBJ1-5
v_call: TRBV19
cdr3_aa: CASSRDRGMFGQPQHF
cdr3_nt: TGTGCCAGTAGTAGGGACAGGGGAATGTTCGGTCAGCCCCAGCATTTT

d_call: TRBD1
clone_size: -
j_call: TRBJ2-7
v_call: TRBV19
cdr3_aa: CASSSFGTGAYEQYF
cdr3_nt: TGTGCCAGTAGTTCCTTCGGGACAGGAGCCTACGAGCAGTACTTC

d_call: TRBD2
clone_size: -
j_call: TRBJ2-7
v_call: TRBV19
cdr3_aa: CASSREKRESYEQYF
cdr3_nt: TGTGCCAGTAGCCGAGAGAAGCGGGAGTCCTACGAGCAGTACTTC

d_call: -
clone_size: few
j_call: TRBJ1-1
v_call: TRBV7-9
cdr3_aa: CASSLAQLVGGNTEAFF
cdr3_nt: TGTGCCAGCAGCTTAGCCCAGTTAGTCGGGGGTAACACTGAAGCTTTCTTT